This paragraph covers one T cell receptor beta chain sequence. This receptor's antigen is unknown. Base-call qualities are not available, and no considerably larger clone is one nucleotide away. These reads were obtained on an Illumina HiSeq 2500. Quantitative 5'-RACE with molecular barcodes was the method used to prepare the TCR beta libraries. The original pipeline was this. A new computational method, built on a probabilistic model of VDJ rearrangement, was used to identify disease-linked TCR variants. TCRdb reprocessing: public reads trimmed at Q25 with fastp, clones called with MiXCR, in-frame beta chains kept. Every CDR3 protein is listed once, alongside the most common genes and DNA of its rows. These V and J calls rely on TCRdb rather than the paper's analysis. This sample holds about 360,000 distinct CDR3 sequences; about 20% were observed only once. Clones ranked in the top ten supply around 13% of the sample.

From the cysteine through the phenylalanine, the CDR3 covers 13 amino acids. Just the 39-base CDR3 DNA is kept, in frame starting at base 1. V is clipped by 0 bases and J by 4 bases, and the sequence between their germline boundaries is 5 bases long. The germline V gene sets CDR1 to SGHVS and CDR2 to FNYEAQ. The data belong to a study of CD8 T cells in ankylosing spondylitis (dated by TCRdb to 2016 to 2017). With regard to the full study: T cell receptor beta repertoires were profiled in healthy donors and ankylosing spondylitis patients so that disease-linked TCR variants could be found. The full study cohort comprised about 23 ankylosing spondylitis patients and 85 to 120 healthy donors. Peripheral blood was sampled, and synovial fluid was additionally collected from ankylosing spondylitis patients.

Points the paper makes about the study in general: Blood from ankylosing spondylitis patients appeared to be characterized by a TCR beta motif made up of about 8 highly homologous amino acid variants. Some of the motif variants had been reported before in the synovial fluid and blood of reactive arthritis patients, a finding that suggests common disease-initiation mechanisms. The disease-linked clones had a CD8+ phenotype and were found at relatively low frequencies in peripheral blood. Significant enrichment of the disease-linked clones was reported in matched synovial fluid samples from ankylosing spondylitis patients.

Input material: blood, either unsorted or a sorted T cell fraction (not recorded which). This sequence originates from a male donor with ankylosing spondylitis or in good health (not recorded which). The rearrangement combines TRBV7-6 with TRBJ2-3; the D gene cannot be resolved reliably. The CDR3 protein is CASSLAPADTQYF. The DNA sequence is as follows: TGTGCCAGCAGCTTAGCTCCGGCAGATACGCAGTATTTT.